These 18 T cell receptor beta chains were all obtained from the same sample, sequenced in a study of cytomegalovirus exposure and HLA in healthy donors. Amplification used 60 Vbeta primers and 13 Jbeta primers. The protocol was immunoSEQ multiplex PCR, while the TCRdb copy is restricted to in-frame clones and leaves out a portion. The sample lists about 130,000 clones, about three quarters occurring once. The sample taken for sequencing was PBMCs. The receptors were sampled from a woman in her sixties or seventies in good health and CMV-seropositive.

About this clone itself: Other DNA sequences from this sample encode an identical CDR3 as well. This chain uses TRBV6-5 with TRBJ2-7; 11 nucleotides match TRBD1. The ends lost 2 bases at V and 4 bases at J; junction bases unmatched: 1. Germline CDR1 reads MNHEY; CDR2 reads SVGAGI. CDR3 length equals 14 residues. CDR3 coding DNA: TGTGCCAGCAGTTACGGGACAGGGGGTTACGAGCAGTACTTC. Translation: CASSYGTGGYEQYF.

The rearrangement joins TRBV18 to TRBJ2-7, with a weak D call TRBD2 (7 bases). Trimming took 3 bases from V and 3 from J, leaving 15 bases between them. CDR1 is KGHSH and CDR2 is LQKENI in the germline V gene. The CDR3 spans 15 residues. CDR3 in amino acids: CASSPGGGGRYEQYF. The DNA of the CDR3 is TGTGCCAGCTCACCGGGGGGCGGGGGTCGCTACGAGCAGTACTTC.

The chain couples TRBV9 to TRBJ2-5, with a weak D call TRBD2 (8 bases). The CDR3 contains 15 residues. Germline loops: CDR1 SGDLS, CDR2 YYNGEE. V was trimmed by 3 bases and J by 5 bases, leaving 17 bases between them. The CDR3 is CASSEGGGGRETQYF. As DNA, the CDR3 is TGTGCCAGCAGCGAAGGGGGCGGGGGGAGGGAGACCCAGTACTTC.

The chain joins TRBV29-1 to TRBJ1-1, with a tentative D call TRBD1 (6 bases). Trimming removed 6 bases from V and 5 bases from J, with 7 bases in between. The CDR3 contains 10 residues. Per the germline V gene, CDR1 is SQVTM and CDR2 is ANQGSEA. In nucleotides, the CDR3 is TGCAGCGTCGGACAGACTGAAGCTTTCTTT. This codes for CSVGQTEAFF.

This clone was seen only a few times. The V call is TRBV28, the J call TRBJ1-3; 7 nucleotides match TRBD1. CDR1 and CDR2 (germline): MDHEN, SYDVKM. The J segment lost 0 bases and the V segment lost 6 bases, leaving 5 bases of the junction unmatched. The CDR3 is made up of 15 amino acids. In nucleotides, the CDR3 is TGTGCCAGCAGCTTCCAGGGGGGCTCTGGAAACACCATATATTTT. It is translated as CASSFQGGSGNTIYF.

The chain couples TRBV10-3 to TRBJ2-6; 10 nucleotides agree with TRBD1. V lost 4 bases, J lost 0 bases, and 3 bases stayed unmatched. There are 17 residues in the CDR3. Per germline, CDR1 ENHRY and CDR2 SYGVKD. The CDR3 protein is CAISAGDRGSGANVLTF. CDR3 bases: TGTGCCATCAGTGCAGGGGACAGGGGCTCTGGGGCCAACGTCCTGACTTTC.

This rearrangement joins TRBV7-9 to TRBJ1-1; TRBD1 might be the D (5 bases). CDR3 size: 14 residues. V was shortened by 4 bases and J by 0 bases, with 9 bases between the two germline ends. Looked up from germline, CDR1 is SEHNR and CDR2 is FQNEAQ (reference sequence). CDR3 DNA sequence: TGTGCCAGCAGCTGGGGCGGGGTGAACACTGAAGCTTTCTTT. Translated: CASSWGGVNTEAFF.

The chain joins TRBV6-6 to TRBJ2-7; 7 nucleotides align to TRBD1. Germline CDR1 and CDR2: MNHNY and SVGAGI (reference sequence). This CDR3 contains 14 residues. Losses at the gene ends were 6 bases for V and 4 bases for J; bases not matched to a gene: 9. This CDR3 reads CASSIRTGGYEQYF. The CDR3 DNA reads TGTGCCAGCAGCATTCGGACAGGCGGTTACGAGCAGTACTTC.

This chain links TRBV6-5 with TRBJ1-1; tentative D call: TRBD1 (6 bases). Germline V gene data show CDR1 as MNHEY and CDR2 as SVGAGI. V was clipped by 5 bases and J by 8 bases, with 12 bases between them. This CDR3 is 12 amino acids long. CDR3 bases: TGTGCCAGCAGTCGACAGGCTACGGAAGCTTTCTTT. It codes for CASSRQATEAFF.

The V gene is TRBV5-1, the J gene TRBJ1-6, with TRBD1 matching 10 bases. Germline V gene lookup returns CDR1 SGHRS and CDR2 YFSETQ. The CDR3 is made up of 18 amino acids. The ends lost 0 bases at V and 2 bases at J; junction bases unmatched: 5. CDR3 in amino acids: CASSLGDRGFTYNSPLHF. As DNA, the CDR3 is TGCGCCAGCAGCTTGGGGGACAGGGGCTTCACCTATAATTCACCCCTCCACTTT.

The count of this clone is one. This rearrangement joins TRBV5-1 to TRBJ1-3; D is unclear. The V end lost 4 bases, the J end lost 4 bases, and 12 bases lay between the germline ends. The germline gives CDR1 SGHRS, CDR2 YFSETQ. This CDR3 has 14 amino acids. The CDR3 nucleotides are TGCGCCAGCAGCCCCGACTGGAAGGGAAACACCATATATTTT. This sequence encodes CASSPDWKGNTIYF.

CDR3 DNA sequence: TGCGCCAGCAGTGAAGGGGACAGCTATGGCTACACCTTC. Amino acid sequence: CASSEGDSYGYTF. This chain connects TRBV10-1 to TRBJ1-2; 7 bases are a match to TRBD1. The V gene end was trimmed by 3 bases and the J gene end by 4 bases; junction bases not matched to a gene: 2. Germline V gene lookup returns CDR1 WNHNN and CDR2 SYGVQD (reference sequence). This CDR3 has 13 amino acids.

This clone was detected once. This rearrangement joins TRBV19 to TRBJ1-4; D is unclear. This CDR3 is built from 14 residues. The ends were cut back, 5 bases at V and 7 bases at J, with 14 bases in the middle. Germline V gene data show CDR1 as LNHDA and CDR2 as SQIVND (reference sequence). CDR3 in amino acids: CASSPMGAGEKLFF. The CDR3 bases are TGTGCCAGTAGTCCTATGGGTGCGGGTGAAAAACTGTTTTTT.

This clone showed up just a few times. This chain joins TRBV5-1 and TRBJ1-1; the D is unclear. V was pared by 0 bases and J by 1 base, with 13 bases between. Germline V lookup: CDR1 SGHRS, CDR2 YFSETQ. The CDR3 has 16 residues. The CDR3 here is CASSLGPGQTNTEAFF. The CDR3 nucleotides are TGCGCCAGCAGCTTGGGTCCAGGTCAAACGAACACTGAAGCTTTCTTT. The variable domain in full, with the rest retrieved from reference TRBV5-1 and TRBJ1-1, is KAGVTQTPRYLIKTRGQQVTLSCSPISGHRSVSWYQQTPGQGLQFLFEYFSETQRNKGNFPGRFSGRQFSNSRSEMNVSTLELGDSALYLCASSLGPGQTNTEAFFGQGTRLTVV.

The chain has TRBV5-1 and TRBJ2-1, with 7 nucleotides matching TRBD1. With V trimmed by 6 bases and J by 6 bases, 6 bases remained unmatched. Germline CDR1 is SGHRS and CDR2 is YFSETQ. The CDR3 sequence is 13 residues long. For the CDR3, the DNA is TGCGCCAGCAAACAGGGGACGTTCAATGAGCAGTTCTTC. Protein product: CASKQGTFNEQFF. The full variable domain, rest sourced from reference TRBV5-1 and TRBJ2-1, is KAGVTQTPRYLIKTRGQQVTLSCSPISGHRSVSWYQQTPGQGLQFLFEYFSETQRNKGNFPGRFSGRQFSNSRSEMNVSTLELGDSALYLCASKQGTFNEQFFGPGTRLTVL.

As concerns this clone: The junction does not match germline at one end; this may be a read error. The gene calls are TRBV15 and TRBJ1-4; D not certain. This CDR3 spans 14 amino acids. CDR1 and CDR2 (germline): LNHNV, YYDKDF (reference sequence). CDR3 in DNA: TGTGCCACCAGCACGACGAGCGGGAATGAAAGACTGTTTTTT. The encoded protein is CATSTTSGNERLFF.

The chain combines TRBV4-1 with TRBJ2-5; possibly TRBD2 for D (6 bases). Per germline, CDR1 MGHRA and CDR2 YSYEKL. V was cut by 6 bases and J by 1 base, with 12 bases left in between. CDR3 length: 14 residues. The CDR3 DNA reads TGCGCCAGCAGGGACTACAGGTCCCAAGAGACCCAGTACTTC. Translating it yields CASRDYRSQETQYF.

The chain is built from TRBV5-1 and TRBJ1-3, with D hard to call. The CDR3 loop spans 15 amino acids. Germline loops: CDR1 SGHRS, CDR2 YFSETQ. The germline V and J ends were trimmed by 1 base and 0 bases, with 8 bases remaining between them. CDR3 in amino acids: CASSLYGTSGNTIYF. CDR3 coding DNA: TGCGCCAGCAGCTTGTACGGTACCTCTGGAAACACCATATATTTT.